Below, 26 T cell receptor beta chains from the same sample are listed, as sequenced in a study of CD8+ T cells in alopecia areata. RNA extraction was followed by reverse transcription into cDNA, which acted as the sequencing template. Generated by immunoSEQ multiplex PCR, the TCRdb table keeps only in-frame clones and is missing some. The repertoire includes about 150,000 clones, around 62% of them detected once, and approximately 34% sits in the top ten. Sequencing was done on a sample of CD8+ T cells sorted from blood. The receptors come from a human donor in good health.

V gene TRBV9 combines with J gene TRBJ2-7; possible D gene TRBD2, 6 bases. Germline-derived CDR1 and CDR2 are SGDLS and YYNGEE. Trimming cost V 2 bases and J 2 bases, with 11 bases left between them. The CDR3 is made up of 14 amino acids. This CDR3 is CASSVSGNAYEQYF. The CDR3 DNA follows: TGTGCCAGCAGCGTTAGCGGAAATGCCTACGAGCAGTACTTC.

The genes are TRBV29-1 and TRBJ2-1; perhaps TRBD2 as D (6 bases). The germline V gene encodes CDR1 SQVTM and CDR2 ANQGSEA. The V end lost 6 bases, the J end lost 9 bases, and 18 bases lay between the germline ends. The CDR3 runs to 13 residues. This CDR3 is CSVDQTRGSEQFF. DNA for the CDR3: TGCAGCGTGGATCAGACTAGAGGGAGTGAGCAGTTCTTC.

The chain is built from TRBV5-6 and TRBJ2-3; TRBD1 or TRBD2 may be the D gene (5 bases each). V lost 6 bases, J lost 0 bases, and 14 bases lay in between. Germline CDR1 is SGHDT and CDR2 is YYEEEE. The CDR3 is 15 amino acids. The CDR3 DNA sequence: TGTGCCAGCACCCCCATCGGGGCAAGCACAGATACGCAGTATTTT. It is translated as CASTPIGASTDTQYF.

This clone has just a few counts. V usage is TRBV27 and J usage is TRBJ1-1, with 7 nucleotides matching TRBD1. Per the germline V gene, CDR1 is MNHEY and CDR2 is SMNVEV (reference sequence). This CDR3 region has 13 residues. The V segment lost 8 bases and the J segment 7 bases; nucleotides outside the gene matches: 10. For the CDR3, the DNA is TGTGCCAGCGCAACCTCACAGGGGATTGAAGCTTTCTTT. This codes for CASATSQGIEAFF.

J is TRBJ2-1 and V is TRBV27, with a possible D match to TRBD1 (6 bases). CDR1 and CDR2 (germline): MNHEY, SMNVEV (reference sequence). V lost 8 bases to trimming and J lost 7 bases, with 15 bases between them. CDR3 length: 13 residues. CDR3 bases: TGTGCCAGCTGGAACACAGGGATAAATGAGCAGTTCTTC. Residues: CASWNTGINEQFF.

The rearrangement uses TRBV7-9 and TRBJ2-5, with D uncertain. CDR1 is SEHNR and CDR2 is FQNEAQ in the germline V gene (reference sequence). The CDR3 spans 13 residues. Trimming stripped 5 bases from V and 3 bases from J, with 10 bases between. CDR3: CASSRTVEETQYF. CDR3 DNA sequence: TGTGCCAGCAGCCGGACGGTTGAAGAGACCCAGTACTTC.

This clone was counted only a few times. The CDR3 loop reads CAWSVRGDTQYF. The CDR3 nucleotides are TGTGCCTGGAGTGTACGCGGAGATACGCAGTATTTT. The rearrangement joins TRBV30 to TRBJ2-3; D remains unclear. The CDR3 is made up of 12 amino acids. Trimming took 0 bases from V and 5 from J, leaving 6 bases between them. Germline values: CDR1 GTSNPN, CDR2 SVGIG (reference sequence).

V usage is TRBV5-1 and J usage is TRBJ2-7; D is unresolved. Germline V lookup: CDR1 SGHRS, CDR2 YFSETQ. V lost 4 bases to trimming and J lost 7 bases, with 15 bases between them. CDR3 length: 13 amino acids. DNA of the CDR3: TGCGCCAGCAGCCCGTCTGGCGCGCAGGAGCAGTACTTC. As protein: CASSPSGAQEQYF.

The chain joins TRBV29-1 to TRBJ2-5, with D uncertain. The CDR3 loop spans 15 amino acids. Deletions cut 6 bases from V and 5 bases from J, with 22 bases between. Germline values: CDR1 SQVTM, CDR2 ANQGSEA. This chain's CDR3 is CSVGRVGPIRETQYF. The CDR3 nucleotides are TGCAGCGTGGGCCGGGTCGGGCCGATACGGGAGACCCAGTACTTC.

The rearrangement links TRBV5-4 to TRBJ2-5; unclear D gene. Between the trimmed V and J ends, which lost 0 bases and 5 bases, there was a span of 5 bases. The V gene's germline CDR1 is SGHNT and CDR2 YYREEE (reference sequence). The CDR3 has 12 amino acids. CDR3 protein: CASSLDGETQYF. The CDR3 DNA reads TGTGCCAGCAGCTTGGACGGGGAGACCCAGTACTTC.

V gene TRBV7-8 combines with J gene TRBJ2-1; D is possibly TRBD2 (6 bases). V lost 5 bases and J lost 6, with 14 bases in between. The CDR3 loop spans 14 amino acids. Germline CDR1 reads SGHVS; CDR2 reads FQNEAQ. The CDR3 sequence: CASSPRRGGNEQFF. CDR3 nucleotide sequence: TGTGCCAGCAGCCCCAGGAGGGGAGGCAATGAGCAGTTCTTC.

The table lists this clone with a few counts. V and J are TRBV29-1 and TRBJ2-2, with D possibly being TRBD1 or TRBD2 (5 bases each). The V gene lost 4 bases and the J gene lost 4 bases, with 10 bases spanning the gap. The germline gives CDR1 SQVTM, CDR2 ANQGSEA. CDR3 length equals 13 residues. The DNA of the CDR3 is TGCAGCGTTGGAGGGGTCCTCACCGGGGAGCTGTTTTTT. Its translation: CSVGGVLTGELFF.

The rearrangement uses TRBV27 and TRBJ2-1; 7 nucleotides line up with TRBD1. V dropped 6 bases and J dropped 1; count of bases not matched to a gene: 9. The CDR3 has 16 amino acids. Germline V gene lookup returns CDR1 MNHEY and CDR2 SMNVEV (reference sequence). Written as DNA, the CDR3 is TGTGCCAGCAGCCTAGACAGGGACGGTTCCTACAATGAGCAGTTCTTC. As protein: CASSLDRDGSYNEQFF.

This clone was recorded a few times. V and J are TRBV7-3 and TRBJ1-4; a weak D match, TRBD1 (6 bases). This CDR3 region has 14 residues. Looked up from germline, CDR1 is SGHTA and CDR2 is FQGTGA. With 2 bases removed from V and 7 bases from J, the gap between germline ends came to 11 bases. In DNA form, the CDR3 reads TGTGCCAGCAGCTTAGTGGGAGGGGGTGAAAAACTGTTTTTT. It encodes CASSLVGGGEKLFF.

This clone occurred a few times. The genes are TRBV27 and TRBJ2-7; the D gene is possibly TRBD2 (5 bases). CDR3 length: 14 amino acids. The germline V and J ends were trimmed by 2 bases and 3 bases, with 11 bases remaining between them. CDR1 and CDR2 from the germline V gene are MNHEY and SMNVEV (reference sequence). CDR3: CASSLNGNIYEQYF. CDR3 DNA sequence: TGTGCCAGCAGTTTAAACGGGAATATCTACGAGCAGTACTTC.

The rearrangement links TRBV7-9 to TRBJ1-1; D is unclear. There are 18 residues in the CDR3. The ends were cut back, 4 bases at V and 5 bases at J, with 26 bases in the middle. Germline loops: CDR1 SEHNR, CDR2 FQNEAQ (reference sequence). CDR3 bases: TGTGCCAGCAGCTCGGGCCGGGGTAGGAACTTTTATACAACTGAAGCTTTCTTT. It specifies CASSSGRGRNFYTTEAFF.

This CDR3 is CASSPAGRFYEQYF. The DNA for the CDR3 is TGTGCCAGCAGCCCTGCGGGCAGATTCTACGAGCAGTACTTC. The V gene is TRBV7-9, the J gene TRBJ2-7, with D maybe TRBD2 (5 bases). CDR1 SEHNR and CDR2 FQNEAQ come from the germline V gene (reference sequence). Trimming left V 5 bases short and J 3 bases short, with 14 bases between. CDR3 length equals 14 residues. Full variable domain (missing parts from reference TRBV7-9 and TRBJ2-7): DTGVSQNPRHKITKRGQNVTFRCDPISEHNRLYWYRQTLGQGPEFLTYFQNEAQLEKSRLLSDRFSAERPKGSFSTLEIQRTEQGDSAMYLCASSPAGRFYEQYFGPGTRLTVT.

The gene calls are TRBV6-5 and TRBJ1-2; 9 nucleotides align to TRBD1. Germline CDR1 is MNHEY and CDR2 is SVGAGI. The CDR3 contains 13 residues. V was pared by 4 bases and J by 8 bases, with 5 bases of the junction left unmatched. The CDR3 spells CASSSGTGSGYTF. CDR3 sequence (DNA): TGTGCCAGCAGTTCCGGGACAGGGAGCGGCTACACCTTC.

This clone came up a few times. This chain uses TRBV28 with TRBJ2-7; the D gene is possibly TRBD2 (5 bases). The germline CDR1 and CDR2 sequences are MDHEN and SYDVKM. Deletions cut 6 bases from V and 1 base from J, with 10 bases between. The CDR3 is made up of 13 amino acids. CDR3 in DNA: TGTGCCAGCAGCCCCGGGGAGTCCTACGAGCAGTACTTC. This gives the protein CASSPGESYEQYF.

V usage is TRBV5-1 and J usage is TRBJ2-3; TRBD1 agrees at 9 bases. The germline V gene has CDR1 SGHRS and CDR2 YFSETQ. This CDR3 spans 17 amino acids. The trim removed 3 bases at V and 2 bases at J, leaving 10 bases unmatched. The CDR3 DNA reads TGCGCCAGCAGCTCCCTACCGGGACAGGGAATCACAGATACGCAGTATTTT. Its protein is CASSSLPGQGITDTQYF.

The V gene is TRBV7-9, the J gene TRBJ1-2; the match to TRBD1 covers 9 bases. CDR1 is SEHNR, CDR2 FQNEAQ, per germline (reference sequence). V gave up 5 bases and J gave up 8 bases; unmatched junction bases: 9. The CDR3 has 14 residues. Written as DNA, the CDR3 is TGTGCCAGCAGCCCGCCGGGACAGGGTAGAGGCTACACCTTC. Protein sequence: CASSPPGQGRGYTF.

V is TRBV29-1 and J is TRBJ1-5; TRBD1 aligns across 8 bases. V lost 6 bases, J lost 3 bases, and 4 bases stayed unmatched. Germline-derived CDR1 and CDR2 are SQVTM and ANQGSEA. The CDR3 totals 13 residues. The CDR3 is CSVGQGYNQPQHF. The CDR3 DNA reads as TGCAGCGTCGGACAGGGCTACAATCAGCCCCAGCATTTT.

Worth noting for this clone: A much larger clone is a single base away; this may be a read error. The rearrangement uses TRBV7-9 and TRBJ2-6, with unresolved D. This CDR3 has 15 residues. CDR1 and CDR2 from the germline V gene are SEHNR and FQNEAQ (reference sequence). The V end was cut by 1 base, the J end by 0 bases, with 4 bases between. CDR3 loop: CASSLGLSGANVLTF. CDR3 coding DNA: TGTGCCAGCAGCTTAGGACTCTCTGGGGCCAACGTCCTGACTTTC.

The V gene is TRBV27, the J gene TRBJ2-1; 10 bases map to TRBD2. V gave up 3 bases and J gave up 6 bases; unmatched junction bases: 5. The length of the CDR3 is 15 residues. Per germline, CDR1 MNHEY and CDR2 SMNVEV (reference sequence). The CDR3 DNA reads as TGTGCCAGCAGTTTGGTAGCTAGCGGGAGCAATGAGCAGTTCTTC. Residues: CASSLVASGSNEQFF.

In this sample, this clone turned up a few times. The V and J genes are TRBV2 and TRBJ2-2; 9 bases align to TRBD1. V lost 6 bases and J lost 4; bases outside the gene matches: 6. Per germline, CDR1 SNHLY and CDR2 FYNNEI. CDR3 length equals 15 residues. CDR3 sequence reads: CASRPGQGLTGELFF. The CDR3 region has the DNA TGTGCCAGCAGACCGGGACAGGGACTCACCGGGGAGCTGTTTTTT.

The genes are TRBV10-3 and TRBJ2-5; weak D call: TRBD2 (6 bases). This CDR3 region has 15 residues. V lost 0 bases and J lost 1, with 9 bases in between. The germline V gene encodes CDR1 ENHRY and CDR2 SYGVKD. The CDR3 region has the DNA TGTGCCATCAGTGAGTCGTTAGCGGCCCAAGAGACCCAGTACTTC. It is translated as CAISESLAAQETQYF.